The TCR beta chain under discussion was sequenced for a study of human T cells and chemical hapten exposure. Study information: DPC (0.01%) was patch tested on the upper back and read at 6 days.

The CDR3 is 14 amino acids. CDR1 DFQATT and CDR2 SNEGSKA come from the germline V gene (reference sequence). Deletions cut 5 bases from V and 9 bases from J, with 20 bases between. Described time point: patch test 1, 2 weeks after DPC sensitization. Indicated treatment: therapeutic diphenylcyclopropenone sensitization with weekly scalp DPC. TCRdb re-called the RACE reads with MiXCR, one entry per CDR3 protein. Of roughly 200,000 distinct CDR3 sequences in the sample, 20% to 25% were seen once. The sequence derives from a woman aged 45-59 years with alopecia areata. Some clones in this sample may be carry-over from other donors' samples. This chain links TRBV20-1 with TRBJ2-1; weak D call: TRBD2 (6 bases). The material sequenced was whole blood, taken in connection with sensitization to the hapten diphenylcyclopropenone (DPC). The CDR3 nucleotides read TGCAGTGCTGCCACCGCGGGACGAGTTGGTGAGCAGTTCTTC. It is translated as CSAATAGRVGEQFF.